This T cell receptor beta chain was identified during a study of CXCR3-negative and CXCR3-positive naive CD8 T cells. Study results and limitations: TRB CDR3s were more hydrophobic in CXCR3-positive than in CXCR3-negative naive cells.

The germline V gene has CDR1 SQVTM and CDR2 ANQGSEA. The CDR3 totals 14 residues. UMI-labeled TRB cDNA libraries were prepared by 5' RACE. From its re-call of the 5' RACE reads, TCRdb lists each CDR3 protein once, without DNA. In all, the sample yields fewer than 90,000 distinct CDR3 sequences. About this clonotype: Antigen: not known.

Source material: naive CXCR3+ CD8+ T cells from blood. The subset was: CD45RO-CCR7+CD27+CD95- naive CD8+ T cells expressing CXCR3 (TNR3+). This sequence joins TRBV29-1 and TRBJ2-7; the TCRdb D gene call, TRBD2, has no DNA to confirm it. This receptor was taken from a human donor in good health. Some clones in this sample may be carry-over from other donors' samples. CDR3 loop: CSVWGLAGLSEQYF.